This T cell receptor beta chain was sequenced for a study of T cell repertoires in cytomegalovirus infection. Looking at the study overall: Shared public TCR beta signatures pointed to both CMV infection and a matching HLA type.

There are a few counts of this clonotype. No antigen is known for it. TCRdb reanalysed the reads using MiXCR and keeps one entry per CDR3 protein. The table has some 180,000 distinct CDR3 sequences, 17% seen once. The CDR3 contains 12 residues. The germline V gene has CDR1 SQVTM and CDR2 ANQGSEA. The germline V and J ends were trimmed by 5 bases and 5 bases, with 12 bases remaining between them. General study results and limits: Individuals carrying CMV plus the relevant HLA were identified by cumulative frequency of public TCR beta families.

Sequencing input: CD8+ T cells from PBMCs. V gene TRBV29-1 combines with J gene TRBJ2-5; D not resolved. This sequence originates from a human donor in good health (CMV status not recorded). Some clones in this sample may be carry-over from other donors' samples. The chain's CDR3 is CSVRWSFETQYF. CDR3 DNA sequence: TGCAGCGTTCGGTGGAGTTTTGAGACCCAGTACTTC.